The present TCR beta chain was sequenced within a study of identical twins. Whole-study findings and limits: Compared with models, monozygotic twins showed more out-of-frame TCR alpha sharing. The authors noted that invariant MAIT and iNKT cells could partly confound zero-insertion analyses.

TCRdb reprocessed the 5' RACE reads with MiXCR, giving one entry per CDR3 protein. The sample carries more than 400,000 distinct CDR3 sequences, nearly 15% recorded once. Healthy Caucasians were all of the donors. The sample holds many counts of this clonotype. Its specificity is unknown. With 3 bases removed from V and 2 bases from J, the gap between germline ends came to 14 bases. This CDR3 is 16 amino acids long. The sample was also linked to a second study, of yellow fever vaccine responses in identical twins.

The V and J genes are TRBV12-3 or TRBV12-4 and TRBJ1-3, with a possible D match to TRBD1 (6 bases). Specimen: CD4+ T cells sorted from blood. The receptor was derived from a woman aged 18-29 years in good health. The DNA for the CDR3 is TGTGCCAGCAGTTTCTTTGGGGGCTTGGCTGGAAACACCATATATTTT. This translates into CASSFFGGLAGNTIYF.